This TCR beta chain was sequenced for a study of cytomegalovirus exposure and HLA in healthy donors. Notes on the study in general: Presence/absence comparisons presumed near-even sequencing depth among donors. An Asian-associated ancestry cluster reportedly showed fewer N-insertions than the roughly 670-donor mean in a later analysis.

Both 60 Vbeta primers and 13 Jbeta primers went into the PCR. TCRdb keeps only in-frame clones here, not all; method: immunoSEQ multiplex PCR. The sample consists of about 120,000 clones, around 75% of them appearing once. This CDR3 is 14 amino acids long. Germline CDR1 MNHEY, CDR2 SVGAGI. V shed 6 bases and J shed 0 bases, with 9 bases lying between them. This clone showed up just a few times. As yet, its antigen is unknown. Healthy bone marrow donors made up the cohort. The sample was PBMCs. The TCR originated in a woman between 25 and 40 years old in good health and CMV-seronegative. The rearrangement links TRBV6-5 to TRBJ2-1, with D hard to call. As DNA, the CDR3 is TGTGCCAGCAGCGTTAAGAGCTCCTACAATGAGCAGTTCTTC. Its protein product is CASSVKSSYNEQFF.